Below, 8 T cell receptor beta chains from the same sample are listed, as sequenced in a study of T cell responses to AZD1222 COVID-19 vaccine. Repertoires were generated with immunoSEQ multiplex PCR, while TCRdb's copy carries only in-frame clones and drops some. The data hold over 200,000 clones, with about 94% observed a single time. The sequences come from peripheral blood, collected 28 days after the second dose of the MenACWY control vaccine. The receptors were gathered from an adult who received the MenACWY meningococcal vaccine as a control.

CDR3 in amino acids: CASSEKGDNARGNQPQHF. In DNA form, the CDR3 reads TGCGCCAGCTCCGAAAAAGGGGACAACGCCCGTGGCAATCAGCCCCAGCATTTT. The V gene is TRBV23-1, the J gene TRBJ1-5, with D possibly matching TRBD1 (6 bases). TRBV23-1 is known as an ORF, though its function is uncertain. The length of the CDR3 is 18 residues. Trimming took off 8 bases at V and 2 bases at J, with 25 bases between the two ends.

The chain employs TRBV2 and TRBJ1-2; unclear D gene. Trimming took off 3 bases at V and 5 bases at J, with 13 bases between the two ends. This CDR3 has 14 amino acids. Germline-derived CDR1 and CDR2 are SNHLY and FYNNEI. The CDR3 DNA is TGTGCCAGCAGTGAGATGTCCATGAGGTATGGCTACACCTTC. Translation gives CASSEMSMRYGYTF.

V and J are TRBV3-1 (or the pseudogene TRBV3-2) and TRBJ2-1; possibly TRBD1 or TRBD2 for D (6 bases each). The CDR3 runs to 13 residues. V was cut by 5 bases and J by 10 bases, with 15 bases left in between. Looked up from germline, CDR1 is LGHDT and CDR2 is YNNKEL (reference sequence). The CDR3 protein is CASSRARRGEQFF. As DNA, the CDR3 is TGTGCCAGCAGCAGAGCAAGGAGGGGGGAGCAGTTCTTC.

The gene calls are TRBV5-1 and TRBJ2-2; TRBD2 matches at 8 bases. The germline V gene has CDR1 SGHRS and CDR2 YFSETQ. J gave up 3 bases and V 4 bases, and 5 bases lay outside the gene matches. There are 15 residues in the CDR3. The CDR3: CASSVGLDDTGELFF. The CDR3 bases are TGCGCCAGCAGCGTGGGACTAGACGACACCGGGGAGCTGTTTTTT.

The CDR3 loop reads CAISGPDTFGSRELFF. Written as DNA, the CDR3 is TGTGCCATCAGTGGACCCGACACTTTTGGGTCCAGGGAGCTGTTTTTT. The chain carries TRBV10-3 and TRBJ2-2; D remains ambiguous. From germline, CDR1 is ENHRY and CDR2 SYGVKD. The CDR3 is 16 residues long. With 4 bases removed from V and 9 bases from J, the gap between germline ends came to 21 bases.

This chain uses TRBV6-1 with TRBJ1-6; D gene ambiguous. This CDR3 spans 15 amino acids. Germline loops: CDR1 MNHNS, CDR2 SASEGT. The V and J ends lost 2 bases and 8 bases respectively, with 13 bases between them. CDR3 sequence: CASSEMDGDDSPLHF. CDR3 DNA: TGTGCCAGCAGTGAAATGGATGGAGATGATTCACCCCTCCACTTT.

The CDR3 nucleotides read TGTGCCAGCAGCGCCTCGAGTCTAGCGGAAGAGACCCAGTACTTC. It codes for CASSASSLAEETQYF. The rearrangement joins TRBV5-4 to TRBJ2-5; 7 bases fit TRBD2. Germline CDR1 reads SGHNT; CDR2 reads YYREEE (reference sequence). V dropped 4 bases and J dropped 3; count of bases not matched to a gene: 9. The length of the CDR3 is 15 residues.

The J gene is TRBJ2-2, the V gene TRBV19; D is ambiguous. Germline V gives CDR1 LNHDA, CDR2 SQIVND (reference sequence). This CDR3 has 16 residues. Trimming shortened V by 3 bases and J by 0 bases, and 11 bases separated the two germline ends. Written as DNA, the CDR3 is TGTGCCAGTAGTATGAGGCGGCAAGCGAACACCGGGGAGCTGTTTTTT. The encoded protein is CASSMRRQANTGELFF. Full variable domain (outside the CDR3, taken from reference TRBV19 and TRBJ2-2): DGGITQSPKYLFRKEGQNVTLSCEQNLNHDAMYWYRQDPGQGLRLIYYSQIVNDFQKGDIAEGYSVSREKKESFPLTVTSAQKNPTAFYLCASSMRRQANTGELFFGEGSRLTVL.